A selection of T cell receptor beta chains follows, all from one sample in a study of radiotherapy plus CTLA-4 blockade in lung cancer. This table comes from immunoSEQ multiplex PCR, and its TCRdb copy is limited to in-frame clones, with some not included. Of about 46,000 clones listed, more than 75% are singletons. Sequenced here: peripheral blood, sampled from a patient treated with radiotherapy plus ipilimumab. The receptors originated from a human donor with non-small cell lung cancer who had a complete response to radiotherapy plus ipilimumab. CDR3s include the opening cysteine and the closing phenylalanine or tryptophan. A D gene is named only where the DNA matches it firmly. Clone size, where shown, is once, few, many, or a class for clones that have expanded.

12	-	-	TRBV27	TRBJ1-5	CASSLSSCTSHF	TGTGCCAGCAGTTTATCGAGCTGTACTTCCCATTTT
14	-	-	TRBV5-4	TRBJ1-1	CASSSLLRDTEAFF	TGTGCCAGCAGCTCCCTCTTACGGGACACTGAAGCTTTCTTT
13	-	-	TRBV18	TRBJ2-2	CASSWEATGELFF	TGTGCCAGCTCATGGGAGGCGACCGGGGAGCTGTTTTTT
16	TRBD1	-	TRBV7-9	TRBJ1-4	CASSSQLGQGNEKLFF	TGTGCCAGCAGCTCCCAACTGGGACAGGGGAATGAAAAACTGTTTTTT
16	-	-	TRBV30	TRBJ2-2	CAWSYLGLANTGELFF	TGTGCCTGGAGCTACTTGGGACTGGCGAACACCGGGGAGCTGTTTTTT
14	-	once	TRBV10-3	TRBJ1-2	CAISESAGANGYTF	TGTGCCATCAGTGAGTCAGCAGGGGCGAATGGCTACACCTTC
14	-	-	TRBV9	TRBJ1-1	CASSVTPFSTEAFF	TGTGCCAGCAGCGTAACCCCTTTTAGCACTGAAGCTTTCTTT
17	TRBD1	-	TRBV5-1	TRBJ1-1	CASSLDGQGRGNTEAFF	TGCGCCAGCAGCTTGGATGGACAGGGGCGAGGGAACACTGAAGCTTTCTTT
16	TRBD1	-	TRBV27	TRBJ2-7	CASSLALGQTHYEQYF	TGTGCCAGCAGTCTAGCCCTGGGACAGACCCACTACGAGCAGTACTTC
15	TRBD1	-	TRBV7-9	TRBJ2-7	CASSSRDRVLYEQYF	TGTGCCAGCAGCTCCCGGGACAGGGTCCTCTACGAGCAGTACTTC
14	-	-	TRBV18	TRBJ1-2	CASSPGADSYGYTF	TGTGCCAGCTCACCAGGGGCAGATTCTTATGGCTACACCTTC
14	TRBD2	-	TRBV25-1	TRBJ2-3	CASTLTSGRSTQYF	TGTGCCAGCACCTTAACTAGCGGTCGAAGTACGCAGTATTTT
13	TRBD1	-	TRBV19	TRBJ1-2	CASRQQGNYGYTF	TGTGCCAGTAGACAACAGGGGAACTATGGCTACACCTTC
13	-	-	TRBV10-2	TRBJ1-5	CASSGTLNQPQHF	TGCGCCAGCTCCGGGACACTAAATCAGCCCCAGCATTTT
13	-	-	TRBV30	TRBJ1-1	CAWTMKTAEAAFF	TGTGCCTGGACGATGAAAACAGCGGAGGCAGCTTTCTTT